The present TCR beta chain was sequenced within a study of blood T cell repertoires in COVID-19. Germline trimming cut 7 bases from V and 11 bases from J; bases unmatched to any gene: 11. Germline loops: CDR1 MNHEY, CDR2 SMNVEV (reference sequence). The CDR3 is 13 residues long. Enrolment of Seattle patients took place during active infection, and they were followed longitudinally. TCRdb's copy holds only in-frame clones and misses some; the assay was immunoSEQ multiplex PCR. The sample has 85,000 to 100,000 clones; almost 90% are singletons. This clone was detected once. The rearrangement joins TRBV27 to TRBJ1-5; TRBD1 matches 7 bases. Sequencing was done on a sample of peripheral blood. The receptor's source is a man in his fifties or sixties with COVID-19, enrolled during active disease. The CDR3 bases are TGTGCCAGCAAAGCCGGACAGGCGAAAGCCCAGCATTTT. This sequence encodes CASKAGQAKAQHF.